Presented here are 21 T cell receptor beta chains from one specimen sequenced in a study of shared clonotypes between healthy human individuals. Clones were sequenced by immunoSEQ multiplex PCR, and TCRdb holds only the in-frame ones, with some missing. The repertoire holds about 2 million clones, with just under 95% as singletons. In the naive CD8 group, cells lacked CD45RO and were positively selected for CCR7, so terminally differentiated effector memory CD45RA+ cells were left out. Sequenced input: naive CD8+ T cells sorted from blood. All receptors come from a man between 18 and 35 years old in good health.

This chain joins TRBV4-1 and TRBJ2-7, with a possible D match to TRBD1 (6 bases). The CDR3 runs 16 residues. Germline V gene sequence: CDR1 MGHRA, CDR2 YSYEKL. The ends were cut back, 1 base at V and 1 base at J, with 14 bases in the middle. The CDR3 nucleotides are TGCGCCAGCAGCCAAGCCGCGGACAGCTTATCCTACGAGCAGTACTTC. This translates into CASSQAADSLSYEQYF.

The chain links TRBV4-1 to TRBJ2-7; TRBD1 matches 7 bases. The CDR3 is made up of 15 amino acids. V gave up 4 bases and J gave up 6 bases; unmatched junction bases: 12. Germline CDR1 MGHRA, CDR2 YSYEKL. For the CDR3, the DNA is TGCGCCAGCAGCCCCTCCAAGGGGGCGATGGTCGAGCAGTACTTC. The encoded protein is CASSPSKGAMVEQYF.

The chain combines TRBV4-3 with TRBJ2-5, with a possible D match to TRBD1 (5 bases). The CDR3 totals 13 residues. Germline CDR1 is LGHNA and CDR2 is YSLEER. Deletions cut 1 base from V and 3 bases from J, with 6 bases between. CDR3 bases: TGCGCCAGCAGCCAAGCGACAGAAGAGACCCAGTACTTC. This translates into CASSQATEETQYF.

V usage is TRBV23-1 and J usage is TRBJ2-5; possible D gene TRBD2, 6 bases. TRBV23-1 is given ORF status, its function remaining uncertain. The ends were cut back, 6 bases at V and 4 bases at J, with 21 bases in the middle. This CDR3 comprises 16 residues. CDR3 residues: CASSPATRDFAETQYF. The CDR3 DNA is TGCGCCAGCAGCCCTGCTACGCGGGATTTCGCAGAGACCCAGTACTTC.

V usage is TRBV21-1 and J usage is TRBJ2-7; the table's D gene call, TRBD1, was not cross checked with the DNA. TRBV21-1 is termed a pseudogene. The CDR3 is 16 residues long. The CDR3: CASRDRDRGHFGEQYF. The CDR3 nucleotides are TGTGCCAGCAGGGACCGGGACAGGGGGCATTTCGGCGAGCAGTACTTC.

This clone was seen more than once but under ten times. J is TRBJ1-2 and V is TRBV6-1; D uncertain. V lost 7 bases to trimming and J lost 8 bases, with 17 bases between them. The CDR3 runs 13 residues. Germline assignment: CDR1 MNHNS and CDR2 SASEGT. The CDR3 sequence is CASTELGSWGYTF. The CDR3 region has the DNA TGTGCCAGCACCGAGCTTGGATCCTGGGGCTACACCTTC.

This rearrangement joins TRBV7-9 to TRBJ2-7; tentative D call: TRBD2 (7 bases). From germline, CDR1 is SEHNR and CDR2 FQNEAQ (reference sequence). The CDR3 runs to 15 residues. V was shortened by 1 base and J by 3 bases, with 13 bases between the two germline ends. The DNA of the CDR3 is TGTGCCAGCAGCTTAGGCGGGGGCGCCCACTACGAGCAGTACTTC. This gives the protein CASSLGGGAHYEQYF.

The genes are TRBV6-6 and TRBJ2-4, with a possible D match to TRBD2 (5 bases). Germline-derived CDR1 and CDR2 are MNHNY and SVGAGI (reference sequence). The V gene lost 6 bases and the J gene lost 6 bases, with 9 bases spanning the gap. This CDR3 comprises 12 residues. The DNA for the CDR3 is TGTGCCAGCAGCGAGGGTGGAAACATTCAGTACTTC. It specifies CASSEGGNIQYF.

The chain is built from TRBV5-6 and TRBJ1-2; a weak D match, TRBD1 (5 bases). This CDR3 contains 13 residues. V was clipped by 0 bases and J by 9 bases, with 12 bases between them. Germline V gene sequence: CDR1 SGHDT, CDR2 YYEEEE. The CDR3 is CASSLATQGSYTF. In nucleotides, the CDR3 is TGTGCCAGCAGCTTGGCAACGCAGGGCAGCTACACCTTC. The variable domain in full, completed from reference TRBV5-6 and TRBJ1-2, reads DAGVTQSPTHLIKTRGQQVTLRCSPKSGHDTVSWYQQALGQGPQFIFQYYEEEERQRGNFPDRFSGHQFPNYSSELNVNALLLGDSALYLCASSLATQGSYTFGSGTRLTVV.

Concerning this clone itself: Relative to the germline gene, one junction end is altered; a read error may explain this. Other DNA sequences in the same sample also yield this CDR3. V and J are TRBV7-7 and TRBJ2-2; D not resolved. Germline V gene data show CDR1 as SSHAT and CDR2 as FNYEAQ (reference sequence). CDR3 length: 14 residues. The CDR3 protein is CASSLEPNTGELFF. The CDR3 DNA sequence: TGTGCTAGCAGCTTAGAGCCTAACACCGGGGAGCTGTTTTTT. The whole variable domain, filled in from reference TRBV7-7 and TRBJ2-2, reads GAGVSQSPRYKVTKRGQDVTLRCDPISSHATLYWYQQALGQGPEFLTYFNYEAQPDKSGLPSDRFSAERPEGSISTLTIQRTEQRDSAMYRCASSLEPNTGELFFGEGSRLTVL.

This chain joins TRBV4-1 and TRBJ1-6, with D unclear. Germline CDR1 and CDR2: MGHRA and YSYEKL. The CDR3 spans 16 residues. Trimming cost V 1 base and J 6 bases, with 13 bases left between them. The CDR3 sequence is CASSQGGGVFNSPLHF. The CDR3 DNA follows: TGCGCCAGCAGCCAAGGGGGTGGGGTCTTTAATTCACCCCTCCACTTT.

V and J are TRBV16 and TRBJ2-7; the match to TRBD1 covers 9 bases. V trimming: 1 base; J trimming: 0 bases; junction bases outside the gene matches: 4. Germline loops: CDR1 KGHSY, CDR2 FQNENV. The CDR3 runs 16 residues. The CDR3 nucleotides read TGTGCCAGCAGCCAATTTGGGACAGGGAGCTCCTACGAGCAGTACTTC. Translating it yields CASSQFGTGSSYEQYF.

The chain recombines TRBV6-6 with TRBJ1-1, with TRBD1 matching 7 bases. CDR3 size: 14 residues. The V segment lost 5 bases and the J segment 4 bases; nucleotides outside the gene matches: 7. The germline V gene has CDR1 MNHNY and CDR2 SVGAGI (reference sequence). CDR3 sequence: CASSPDRAITEAFF. In DNA, the CDR3 is TGTGCCAGCAGTCCTGACAGGGCGATCACTGAAGCTTTCTTT.

V gene TRBV28 combines with J gene TRBJ1-1, with 7 bases lining up with TRBD1. Germline trimming cut 2 bases from V and 7 bases from J; bases unmatched to any gene: 7. The CDR3 runs 14 residues. Germline values: CDR1 MDHEN, CDR2 SYDVKM. This CDR3 is CASSLRGPGSEAFF. CDR3 sequence (DNA): TGTGCCAGCAGTTTAAGGGGGCCAGGTAGTGAAGCTTTCTTT.

The chain links TRBV5-3 to TRBJ1-6; D gene uncertain. TRBV5-3 qualifies as an ORF whose function is uncertain. The CDR3 spans 12 residues. The ends were cut back, 4 bases at V and 9 bases at J, with 8 bases in the middle. The DNA for the CDR3 is TGTGCCAGAAGCCTCGTTAGTTCACCCCTCCACTTT. Its protein product is CARSLVSSPLHF.

J is TRBJ1-5 and V is TRBV19; maybe TRBD1 (6 bases). This CDR3 contains 15 residues. The V end was cut by 5 bases, the J end by 0 bases, with 11 bases between. Germline V lookup: CDR1 LNHDA, CDR2 SQIVND (reference sequence). CDR3 in amino acids: CASSLGQYSNQPQHF. Here the CDR3 DNA reads TGTGCCAGTAGTCTAGGACAGTATAGCAATCAGCCCCAGCATTTT. Filled out from reference TRBV19 and TRBJ1-5, the complete variable domain reads DGGITQSPKYLFRKEGQNVTLSCEQNLNHDAMYWYRQDPGQGLRLIYYSQIVNDFQKGDIAEGYSVSREKKESFPLTVTSAQKNPTAFYLCASSLGQYSNQPQHFGDGTRLSIL.

V usage is TRBV6-5 and J usage is TRBJ1-2, with 9 bases that match TRBD1. Germline-derived CDR1 and CDR2 are MNHEY and SVGAGI. CDR3 length equals 15 residues. The ends lost 5 bases at V and 6 bases at J; junction bases unmatched: 10. The CDR3 DNA reads as TGTGCCAGCAGTCCTACAGGGGGCGATTTGGATGGCTACACCTTC. Residues: CASSPTGGDLDGYTF.

Notes on this clone: Germline is not matched at one junction end, which may reflect a read error. This rearrangement joins TRBV7-3 to TRBJ1-2; no firm D call. The CDR3 spans 10 residues. The germline V gene has CDR1 SGHTA and CDR2 FQGTGA. Here the CDR3 DNA reads TGTGCCAGCAGCTCTATGGACCTTGAATTC. Amino acid sequence: CASSSMDLEF. The full variable domain, rest sourced from reference TRBV7-3 and TRBJ1-2, is GAGVSQTPSNKVTEKGKYVELRCDPISGHTALYWYRQSLGQGPEFLIYFQGTGAADDSGLPNDRFFAVRPEGSVSTLKIQRTERGDSAVYLCASSSMDLEFGSGTRLTVV.

A remark on this clone: This sample includes further DNA sequences coding for the same CDR3. The gene calls are TRBV6-5 and TRBJ1-1, with no clear D. Between the trimmed V and J ends, which lost 3 bases and 1 base, there was a span of 6 bases. CDR3 length: 13 residues. CDR1 is MNHEY and CDR2 is SVGAGI in the germline V gene. CDR3 in amino acids: CASSYAENTEAFF. The CDR3 region has the DNA TGTGCCAGCAGTTATGCGGAGAACACTGAAGCTTTCTTT.

V is TRBV19 and J is TRBJ2-1, with a possible D match to TRBD1 (5 bases). V was trimmed by 2 bases and J by 8 bases, leaving 13 bases between them. CDR1 and CDR2 (germline): LNHDA, SQIVND (reference sequence). This CDR3 has 14 residues. In DNA form, the CDR3 reads TGTGCCAGTAGTATACAAGGGGCTCTCGATGAGCAGTTCTTC. It is translated as CASSIQGALDEQFF.

The V gene is TRBV7-8, the J gene TRBJ2-5, with 9 positions matching TRBD1. CDR3 length: 15 amino acids. Germline trimming cut 5 bases from V and 1 base from J; bases unmatched to any gene: 5. Germline-derived CDR1 and CDR2 are SGHVS and FQNEAQ. CDR3 in amino acids: CASSHRDRVQETQYF. The CDR3 region has the DNA TGTGCCAGCAGCCATAGGGACAGGGTCCAAGAGACCCAGTACTTC.